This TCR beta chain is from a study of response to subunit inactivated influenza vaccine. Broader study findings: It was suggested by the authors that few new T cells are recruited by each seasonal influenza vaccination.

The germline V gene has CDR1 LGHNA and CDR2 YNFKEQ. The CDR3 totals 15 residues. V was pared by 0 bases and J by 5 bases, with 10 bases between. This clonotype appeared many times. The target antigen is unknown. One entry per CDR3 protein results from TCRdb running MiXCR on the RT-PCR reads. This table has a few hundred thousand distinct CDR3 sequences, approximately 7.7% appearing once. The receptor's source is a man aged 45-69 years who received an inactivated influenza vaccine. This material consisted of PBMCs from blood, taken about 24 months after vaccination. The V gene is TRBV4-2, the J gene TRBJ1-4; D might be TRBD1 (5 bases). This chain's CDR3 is CASSQDRGLNEKLFF. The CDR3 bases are TGTGCCAGCAGCCAAGATCGGGGGTTAAATGAAAAACTGTTTTTT.